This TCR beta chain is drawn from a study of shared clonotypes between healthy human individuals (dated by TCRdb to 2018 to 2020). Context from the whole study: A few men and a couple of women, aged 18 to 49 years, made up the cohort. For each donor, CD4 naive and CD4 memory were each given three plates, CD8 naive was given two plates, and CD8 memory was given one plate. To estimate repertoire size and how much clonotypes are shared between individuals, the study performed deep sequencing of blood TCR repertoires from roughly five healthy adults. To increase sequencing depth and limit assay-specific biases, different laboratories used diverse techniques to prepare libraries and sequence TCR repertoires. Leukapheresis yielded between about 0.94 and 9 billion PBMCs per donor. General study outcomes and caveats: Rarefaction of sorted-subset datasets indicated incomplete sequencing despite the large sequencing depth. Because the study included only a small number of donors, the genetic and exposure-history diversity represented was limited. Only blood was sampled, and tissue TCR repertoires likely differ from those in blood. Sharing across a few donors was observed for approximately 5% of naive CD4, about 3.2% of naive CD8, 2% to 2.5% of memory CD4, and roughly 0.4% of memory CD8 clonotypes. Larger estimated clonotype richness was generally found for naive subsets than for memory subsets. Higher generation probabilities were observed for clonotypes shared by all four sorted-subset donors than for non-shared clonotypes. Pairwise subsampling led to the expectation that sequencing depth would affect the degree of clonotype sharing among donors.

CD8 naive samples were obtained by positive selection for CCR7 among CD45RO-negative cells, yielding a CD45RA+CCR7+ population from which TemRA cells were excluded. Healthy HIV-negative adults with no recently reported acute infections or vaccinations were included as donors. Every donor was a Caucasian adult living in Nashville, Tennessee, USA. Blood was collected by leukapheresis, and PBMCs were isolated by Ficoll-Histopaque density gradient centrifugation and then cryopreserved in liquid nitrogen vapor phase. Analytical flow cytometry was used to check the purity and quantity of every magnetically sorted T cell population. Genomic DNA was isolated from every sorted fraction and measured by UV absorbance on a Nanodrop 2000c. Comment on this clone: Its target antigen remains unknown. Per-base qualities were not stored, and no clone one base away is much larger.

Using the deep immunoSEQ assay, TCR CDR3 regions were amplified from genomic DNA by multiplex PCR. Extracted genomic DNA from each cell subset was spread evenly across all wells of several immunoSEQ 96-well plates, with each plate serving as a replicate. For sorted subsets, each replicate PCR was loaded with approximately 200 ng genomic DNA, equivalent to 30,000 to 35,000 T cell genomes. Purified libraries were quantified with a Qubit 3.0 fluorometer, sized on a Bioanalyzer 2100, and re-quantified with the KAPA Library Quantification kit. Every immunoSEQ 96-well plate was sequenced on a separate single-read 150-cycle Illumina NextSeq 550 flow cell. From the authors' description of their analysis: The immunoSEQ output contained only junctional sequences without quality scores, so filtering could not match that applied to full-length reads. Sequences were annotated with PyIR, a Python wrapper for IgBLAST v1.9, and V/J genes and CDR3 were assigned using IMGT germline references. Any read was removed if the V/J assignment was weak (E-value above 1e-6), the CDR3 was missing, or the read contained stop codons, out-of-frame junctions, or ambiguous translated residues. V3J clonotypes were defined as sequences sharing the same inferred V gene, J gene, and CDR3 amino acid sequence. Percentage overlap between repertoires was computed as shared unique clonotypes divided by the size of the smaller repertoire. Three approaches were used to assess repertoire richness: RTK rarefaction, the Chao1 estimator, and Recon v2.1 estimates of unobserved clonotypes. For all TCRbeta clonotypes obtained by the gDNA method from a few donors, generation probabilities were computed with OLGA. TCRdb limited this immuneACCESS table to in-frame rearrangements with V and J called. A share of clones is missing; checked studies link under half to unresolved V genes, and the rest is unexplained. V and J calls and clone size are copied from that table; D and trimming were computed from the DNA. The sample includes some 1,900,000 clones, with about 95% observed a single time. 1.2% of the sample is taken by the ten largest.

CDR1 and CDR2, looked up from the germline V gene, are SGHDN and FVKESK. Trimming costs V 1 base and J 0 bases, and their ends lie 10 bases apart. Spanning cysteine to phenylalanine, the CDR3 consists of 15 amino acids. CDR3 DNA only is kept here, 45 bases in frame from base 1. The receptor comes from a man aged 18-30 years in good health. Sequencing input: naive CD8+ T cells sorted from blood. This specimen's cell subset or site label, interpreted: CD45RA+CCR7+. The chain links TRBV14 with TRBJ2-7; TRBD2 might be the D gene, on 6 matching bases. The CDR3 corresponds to CASSQALRGSYEQYF. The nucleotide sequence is TGTGCCAGCAGCCAAGCCCTGCGGGGCTCCTACGAGCAGTACTTC. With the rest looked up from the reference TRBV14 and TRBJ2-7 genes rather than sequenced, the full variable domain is EAGVTQFPSHSVIEKGQTVTLRCDPISGHDNLYWYRRVMGKEIKFLLHFVKESKQDESGMPNNRFLAERTGGTYSTLKVQPAELEDSGVYFCASSQALRGSYEQYFGPGTRLTVT.